These 10 T cell receptor beta chains originate from one sample sequenced in a study of blood T cell repertoires in COVID-19. Sequencing used immunoSEQ multiplex PCR; TCRdb keeps in-frame clones, though not all of them. The sample records about 190,000 clones, around 90% being singletons. What was sequenced was peripheral blood. These receptors all stem from a man between 50 and 59 years old with acute or convalescent COVID-19.

The rearrangement uses TRBV4-3 and TRBJ1-5, with D unclear. The germline V gene has CDR1 LGHNA and CDR2 YSLEER. The CDR3 extends over 15 amino acids. V was pared by 0 bases and J by 5 bases, with 11 bases between. CDR3 bases: TGCGCCAGCAGCCAAGATGCCGGGTCTTATCAGCCCCAGCATTTT. This gives the protein CASSQDAGSYQPQHF.

This chain links TRBV11-2 with TRBJ2-5; D uncertain. Trimming cost V 0 bases and J 5 bases, with 10 bases left between them. The germline CDR1 and CDR2 sequences are SGHAT and FQNNGV. This CDR3 is 14 amino acids long. CDR3 in amino acids: CASSLDWAGETQYF. In nucleotides, the CDR3 is TGTGCCAGCAGCTTAGATTGGGCTGGGGAGACCCAGTACTTC.

This chain connects TRBV27 to TRBJ2-1, with TRBD1 matching 8 bases. Germline assignment: CDR1 MNHEY and CDR2 SMNVEV (reference sequence). This CDR3 is built from 17 residues. Losses at the gene ends were 3 bases for V and 0 bases for J; bases not matched to a gene: 7. CDR3 DNA sequence: TGTGCCAGCAGTTTGTCCAGGGGGCTTTCCTCCTACAATGAGCAGTTCTTC. It encodes CASSLSRGLSSYNEQFF.

V and J are TRBV29-1 and TRBJ1-1; D gene uncertain. The CDR3 loop spans 10 amino acids. The V gene's germline CDR1 is SQVTM and CDR2 ANQGSEA. V was pared by 0 bases and J by 8 bases, with 4 bases between. The CDR3 here is CSVEDREAFF. CDR3 nucleotide sequence: TGCAGCGTTGAAGACCGGGAAGCTTTCTTT. The complete variable domain, with remaining parts taken from reference TRBV29-1 and TRBJ1-1, reads SAVISQKPSRDICQRGTSLTIQCQVDSQVTMMFWYRQQPGQSLTLIATANQGSEATYESGFVIDKFPISRPNLTFSTLTVSNMSPEDSSIYLCSVEDREAFFGQGTRLTVV.

V gene TRBV27 combines with J gene TRBJ1-1, with no clear D. Trimming took off 2 bases at V and 0 bases at J, with 10 bases between the two ends. The CDR3 extends over 15 amino acids. Germline CDR1 is MNHEY and CDR2 is SMNVEV (reference sequence). CDR3 sequence reads: CASSLEGSLNTEAFF. The CDR3 DNA reads TGTGCCAGCAGTTTAGAGGGATCACTGAACACTGAAGCTTTCTTT.

As regards this clone: One junction end does not reproduce the germline sequence, and a read error may be involved. The V and J genes are TRBV19 and TRBJ2-7, with TRBD2 matching 11 bases. The V gene's germline CDR1 is LNHDA and CDR2 SQIVND (reference sequence). The CDR3 length is 15 residues. CDR3 loop: CASSTLAGGSYGQYF. The CDR3 coding sequence is TGTGCCAGTAGTACTTTAGCGGGAGGGTCGTACGGGCAGTACTTC. Combining the CDR3 with reference TRBV19 and TRBJ2-7 gives the whole variable domain DGGITQSPKYLFRKEGQNVTLSCEQNLNHDAMYWYRQDPGQGLRLIYYSQIVNDFQKGDIAEGYSVSREKKESFPLTVTSAQKNPTAFYLCASSTLAGGSYGQYFGPGTRLTVT.

V usage is TRBV19 and J usage is TRBJ1-5, with D unclear. Germline assignment: CDR1 LNHDA and CDR2 SQIVND (reference sequence). Trimming took off 6 bases at V and 2 bases at J, with 11 bases between the two ends. There are 14 residues in the CDR3. The chain's CDR3 is CASRDPRGNQPQHF. CDR3 nucleotides: TGTGCCAGTAGGGACCCGCGGGGCAATCAGCCCCAGCATTTT.

CDR3 region: CASSFGRVYEQYF. Written as DNA, the CDR3 is TGTGCCAGCAGCTTCGGGAGGGTTTACGAGCAGTACTTC. The genes are TRBV7-2 and TRBJ2-7, with TRBD2 identical over 8 bases. Per the germline V gene, CDR1 is SGHTA and CDR2 is FQGNSA. Unmatched junction bases numbered 2, after V lost 3 bases and J lost 4 bases. The CDR3 runs to 13 residues.

The chain couples TRBV28 to TRBJ2-7; TRBD2 agrees at 13 bases. Germline-derived CDR1 and CDR2 are MDHEN and SYDVKM. This CDR3 spans 17 amino acids. Trimming at V came to 6 bases and at J to 3 bases, leaving 11 bases not matched to a gene. CDR3 amino acids: CASSSGLAGVEGYEQYF. The DNA of the CDR3 is TGTGCCAGCAGCTCAGGACTAGCGGGAGTCGAGGGCTACGAGCAGTACTTC.

The genes are TRBV29-1 and TRBJ1-1, with D uncertain. This CDR3 region has 14 residues. The germline V gene encodes CDR1 SQVTM and CDR2 ANQGSEA. The ends were cut back, 2 bases at V and 4 bases at J, with 14 bases in the middle. The CDR3 coding sequence is TGCAGCGTTGAAAAGCGACTGAGTATCACTGAAGCTTTCTTT. Its protein product is CSVEKRLSITEAFF.